Following are 17 T cell receptor beta chains from one sample sequenced in a study of blood T cell repertoires in COVID-19. Clones were sequenced by immunoSEQ multiplex PCR, and TCRdb holds only the in-frame ones, with some missing. This table holds roughly 250,000 clones, approximately 86% found once. The material sequenced was PBMCs or T cells enriched from blood (not recorded which). Every receptor here comes from a woman aged 45-65 years who had recovered from COVID-19.

This sequence joins TRBV5-1 and TRBJ1-2; TRBD1 matches 9 bases. This CDR3 comprises 17 residues. Germline loops: CDR1 SGHRS, CDR2 YFSETQ. V was pared by 4 bases and J by 4 bases, with 14 bases of the junction left unmatched. In DNA, the CDR3 is TGCGCCAGCAGCCCTGGGACAGGGTGGAAGGGAAGCTATGGCTACACCTTC. It translates to CASSPGTGWKGSYGYTF.

CDR3 nucleotide sequence: TGTGCCAGCAGCTTAGGGACTAGCGGGGGTTACAATGAGCAGTTCTTC. This encodes CASSLGTSGGYNEQFF. J is TRBJ2-1 and V is TRBV7-9, with 13 nucleotides matching TRBD2. The junction had 1 base not matched to a gene; V was cut back by 1 base and J by 4 bases. Germline CDR1 and CDR2: SEHNR and FQNEAQ (reference sequence). There are 16 residues in the CDR3.

For the CDR3, the DNA is TGTGCCAGCAGCCCCTCTAGCGGGAGATCAGATACGCAGTATTTT. Protein sequence: CASSPSSGRSDTQYF. The chain couples TRBV4-2 to TRBJ2-3; 10 nucleotides line up with TRBD2. Germline CDR1 and CDR2: LGHNA and YNFKEQ. Trimming took 4 bases from V and 4 from J; bases not matched to a gene: 5. The CDR3 length is 15 residues.

The genes are TRBV27 and TRBJ2-3; 15 bases map to TRBD2. Germline V gives CDR1 MNHEY, CDR2 SMNVEV (reference sequence). The trim removed 2 bases at V and 5 bases at J, leaving 5 bases unmatched. This CDR3 has 17 amino acids. This CDR3 is CASSLHRTSGGGDTQYF. DNA of the CDR3: TGTGCCAGCAGTTTACACCGGACTAGCGGGGGGGGAGATACGCAGTATTTT.

The rearrangement joins TRBV30 to TRBJ2-2, with D maybe TRBD2 (5 bases). Looked up from germline, CDR1 is GTSNPN and CDR2 is SVGIG (reference sequence). V gave up 5 bases and J gave up 6 bases, with 10 bases separating them. CDR3 length: 12 amino acids. In DNA, the CDR3 is TGTGCCTGGTTTGACTACGCCGGGGAGCTGTTTTTT. Protein sequence: CAWFDYAGELFF.

The rearrangement links TRBV19 to TRBJ2-1; TRBD2 agrees at 12 bases. After removal of 5 bases from V and 13 bases from J, the junction contained 12 bases not matched to a gene. The CDR3 contains 15 residues. Looked up from germline, CDR1 is LNHDA and CDR2 is SQIVND (reference sequence). The CDR3 DNA sequence: TGTGCCAGTAGTGCAAACCCGACTAGCGGGAGTTTACAGTTCTTC. This codes for CASSANPTSGSLQFF.

The J gene is TRBJ2-7, the V gene TRBV29-1; D may be TRBD2 (5 bases). The CDR3 has 12 amino acids. The germline V gene encodes CDR1 SQVTM and CDR2 ANQGSEA. Trimming left V 3 bases short and J 7 bases short, with 13 bases between. DNA for the CDR3: TGCAGCGTTGATACGAATTCGGGGGAGCAGTACTTC. Translation gives CSVDTNSGEQYF.

The J gene is TRBJ2-5, the V gene TRBV7-2; the D gene is possibly TRBD2 (7 bases). The CDR3 contains 13 residues. Germline CDR1 reads SGHTA; CDR2 reads FQGNSA. Trimming stripped 5 bases from V and 6 bases from J, with 13 bases between. CDR3 sequence (DNA): TGTGCCAGCAGCGTCGCGGGGGCGCAGACCCAGTACTTC. Translating it yields CASSVAGAQTQYF. The whole variable domain, remainder taken from reference TRBV7-2 and TRBJ2-5, is GAGVSQSPSNKVTEKGKDVELRCDPISGHTALYWYRQSLGQGLEFLIYFQGNSAPDKSGLPSDRFSAERTGGSVSTLTIQRTQQEDSAVYLCASSVAGAQTQYFGPGTRLLVL.

This clone was seen once. The chain recombines TRBV3-1 (or the pseudogene TRBV3-2) with TRBJ2-3; the D gene is possibly TRBD2 (7 bases). With 5 bases removed from V and 6 bases from J, the gap between germline ends came to 15 bases. The CDR3 runs to 14 residues. Germline V gene sequence: CDR1 LGHDT, CDR2 YNNKEL (reference sequence). CDR3 bases: TGTGCCAGCAGCTACCAAAGGGGGGGCGATACGCAGTATTTT. Its protein is CASSYQRGGDTQYF.

This clone was detected a few times. The rearrangement uses TRBV2 and TRBJ1-5, with D maybe TRBD1 (6 bases). This CDR3 has 15 residues. Trimming shortened V by 4 bases and J by 2 bases, and 12 bases separated the two germline ends. Per the germline V gene, CDR1 is SNHLY and CDR2 is FYNNEI. In DNA, the CDR3 is TGTGCCAGCAGTGGAGAGGACAGAGGCAATCAGCCCCAGCATTTT. This encodes CASSGEDRGNQPQHF.

The V call is TRBV2, the J call TRBJ2-7; D is perhaps TRBD1 (5 bases). The germline V gene has CDR1 SNHLY and CDR2 FYNNEI. V was trimmed by 8 bases and J by 0 bases, leaving 11 bases between them. The CDR3 totals 13 residues. The chain's CDR3 is CASHQGYSYEQYF. The CDR3 DNA reads TGTGCCAGCCACCAGGGCTACTCCTACGAGCAGTACTTC.

The chain is built from TRBV7-9 and TRBJ1-6, with D unresolved. With 4 bases removed from V and 9 bases from J, the gap between germline ends came to 10 bases. The CDR3 contains 13 residues. From germline, CDR1 is SEHNR and CDR2 FQNEAQ (reference sequence). Here the CDR3 DNA reads TGTGCCAGCAGCTCGAGGGAATTTTCACCCCTCCACTTT. Translating it yields CASSSREFSPLHF.

For the CDR3, the DNA is TGTGCCAGCAGCGGGACAGTGAATGGCTACACCTTC. It encodes CASSGTVNGYTF. The rearrangement links TRBV28 to TRBJ1-2, with 7 bases fitting TRBD1. This CDR3 has 12 amino acids. The V and J ends lost 6 bases and 6 bases, in that order; junction bases with no gene match: 4. Per the germline V gene, CDR1 is MDHEN and CDR2 is SYDVKM.

The genes are TRBV4-1 and TRBJ2-1; the match to TRBD2 covers 10 bases. Germline trimming cut 1 base from V and 6 bases from J; bases unmatched to any gene: 15. The CDR3 extends over 19 amino acids. Per germline, CDR1 MGHRA and CDR2 YSYEKL. CDR3 DNA: TGCGCCAGCAGCCAAGGGCGACTAGCGGGCTGGGGGGGATCCAATGAGCAGTTCTTC. Translated, it gives CASSQGRLAGWGGSNEQFF.

This chain uses TRBV28 with TRBJ1-5; D gene ambiguous. Trimming removed 6 bases at V and 4 bases at J, with 7 bases between. CDR1 is MDHEN and CDR2 is SYDVKM in the germline V gene. The CDR3 is 12 residues long. This CDR3 reads CASSLMNQPQHF. Here the CDR3 DNA reads TGTGCCAGCAGCCTAATGAATCAGCCCCAGCATTTT.

The chain is built from TRBV5-1 and TRBJ1-2; TRBD1 matches at 10 bases. The CDR3 runs 16 residues. Germline values: CDR1 SGHRS, CDR2 YFSETQ. J gave up 7 bases and V 3 bases, and 12 bases lay outside the gene matches. The CDR3 sequence is CASSSQPGQGTGGYTF. Written as DNA, the CDR3 is TGCGCCAGCAGCTCACAACCGGGACAGGGGACGGGTGGCTACACCTTC.

This clone was counted between two and nine times. This sequence joins TRBV15 and TRBJ1-2; 7 nucleotides match TRBD1. Germline CDR1 reads LNHNV; CDR2 reads YYDKDF (reference sequence). With V trimmed by 0 bases and J by 3 bases, 4 bases remained unmatched. The CDR3 is 15 amino acids. CDR3 nucleotides: TGTGCCACCAGCAGAGATCTAAGGGGGCACTATGGCTACACCTTC. It specifies CATSRDLRGHYGYTF.